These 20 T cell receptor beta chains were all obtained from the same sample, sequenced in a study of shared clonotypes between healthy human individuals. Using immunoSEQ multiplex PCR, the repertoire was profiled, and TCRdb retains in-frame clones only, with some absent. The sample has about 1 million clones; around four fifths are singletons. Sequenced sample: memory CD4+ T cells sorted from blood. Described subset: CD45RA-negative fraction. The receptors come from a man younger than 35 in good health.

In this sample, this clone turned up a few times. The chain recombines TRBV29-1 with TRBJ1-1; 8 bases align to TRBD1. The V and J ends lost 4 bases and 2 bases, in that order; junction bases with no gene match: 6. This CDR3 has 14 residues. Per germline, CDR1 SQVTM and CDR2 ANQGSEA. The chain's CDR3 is CSVGTGWVNTEAFF. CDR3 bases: TGCAGCGTTGGGACAGGGTGGGTCAACACTGAAGCTTTCTTT. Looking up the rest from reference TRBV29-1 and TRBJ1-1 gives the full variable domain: SAVISQKPSRDICQRGTSLTIQCQVDSQVTMMFWYRQQPGQSLTLIATANQGSEATYESGFVIDKFPISRPNLTFSTLTVSNMSPEDSSIYLCSVGTGWVNTEAFFGQGTRLTVV.

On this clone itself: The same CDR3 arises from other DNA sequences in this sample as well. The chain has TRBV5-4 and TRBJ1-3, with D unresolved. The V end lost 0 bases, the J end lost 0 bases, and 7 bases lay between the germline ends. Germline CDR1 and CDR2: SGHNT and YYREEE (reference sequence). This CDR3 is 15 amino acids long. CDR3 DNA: TGTGCCAGCAGCTTGGTAGGCAGCTCTGGAAACACCATATATTTT. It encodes CASSLVGSSGNTIYF.

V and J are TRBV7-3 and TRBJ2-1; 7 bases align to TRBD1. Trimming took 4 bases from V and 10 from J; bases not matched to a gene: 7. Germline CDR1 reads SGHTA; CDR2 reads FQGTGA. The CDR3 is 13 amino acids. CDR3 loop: CASSSRQGSEQFF. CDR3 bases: TGTGCCAGCAGCTCCCGACAGGGTAGCGAGCAGTTCTTC. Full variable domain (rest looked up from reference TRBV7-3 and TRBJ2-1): GAGVSQTPSNKVTEKGKYVELRCDPISGHTALYWYRQSLGQGPEFLIYFQGTGAADDSGLPNDRFFAVRPEGSVSTLKIQRTERGDSAVYLCASSSRQGSEQFFGPGTRLTVL.

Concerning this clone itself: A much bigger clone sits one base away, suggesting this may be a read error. CDR3: CANSKAGVGQPQHF. CDR3 DNA sequence: TGTGCCAACTCAAAGGCAGGGGTGGGTCAGCCCCAGCATTTT. This chain uses TRBV18 with TRBJ1-5; D possibly corresponds to TRBD1 (6 bases). This CDR3 contains 14 residues. Per the germline V gene, CDR1 is KGHSH and CDR2 is LQKENI. The full variable domain, with the rest looked up from reference TRBV18 and TRBJ1-5, is NAGVMQNPRHLVRRRGQEARLRCSPMKGHSHVYWYRQLPEEGLKFMVYLQKENIIDESGMPKERFSAEFPKEGPSILRIQQVVRGDSAAYFCANSKAGVGQPQHFGDGTRLSIL.

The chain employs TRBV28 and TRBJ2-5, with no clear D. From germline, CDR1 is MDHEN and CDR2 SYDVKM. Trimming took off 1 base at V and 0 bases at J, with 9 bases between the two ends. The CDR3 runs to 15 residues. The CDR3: CASSLLSRHQETQYF. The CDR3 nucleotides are TGTGCCAGCAGTTTATTGTCACGCCACCAAGAGACCCAGTACTTC.

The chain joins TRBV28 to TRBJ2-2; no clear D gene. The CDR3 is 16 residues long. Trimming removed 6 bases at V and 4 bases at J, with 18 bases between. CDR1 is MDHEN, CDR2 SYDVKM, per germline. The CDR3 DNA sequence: TGTGCCAGCAGCCCGGTGGTCCCGTTGGGCACCGGGGAGCTGTTTTTT. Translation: CASSPVVPLGTGELFF.

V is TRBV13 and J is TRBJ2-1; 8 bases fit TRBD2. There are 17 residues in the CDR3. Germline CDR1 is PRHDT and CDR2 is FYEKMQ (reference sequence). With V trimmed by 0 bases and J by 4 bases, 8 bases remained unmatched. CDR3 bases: TGTGCCAGCAGCTTAGGTGGGCTAGCGGGTGTTTACAATGAGCAGTTCTTC. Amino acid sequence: CASSLGGLAGVYNEQFF.

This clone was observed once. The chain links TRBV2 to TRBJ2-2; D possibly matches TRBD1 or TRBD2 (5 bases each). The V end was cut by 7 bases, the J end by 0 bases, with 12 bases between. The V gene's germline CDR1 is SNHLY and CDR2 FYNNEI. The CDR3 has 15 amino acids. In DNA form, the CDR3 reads TGTGCCAGCACCGGGACCACCACGAACACCGGGGAGCTGTTTTTT. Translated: CASTGTTTNTGELFF.

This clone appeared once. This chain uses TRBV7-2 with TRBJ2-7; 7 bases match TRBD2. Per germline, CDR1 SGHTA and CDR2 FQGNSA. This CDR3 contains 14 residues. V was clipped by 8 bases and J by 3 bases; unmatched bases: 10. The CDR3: CASQESSGRYEQYF. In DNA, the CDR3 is TGTGCCAGCCAAGAGTCTAGCGGCCGCTACGAGCAGTACTTC.

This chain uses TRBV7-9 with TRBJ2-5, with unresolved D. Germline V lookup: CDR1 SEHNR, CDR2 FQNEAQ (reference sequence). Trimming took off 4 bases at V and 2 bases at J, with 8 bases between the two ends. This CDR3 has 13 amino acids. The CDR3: CASSSPKQETQYF. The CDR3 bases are TGTGCCAGCAGCTCACCCAAACAAGAGACCCAGTACTTC.

As DNA, the CDR3 is TGTGCCTGGAGTACAGGGGACACCCGGACTCTCTATGGCTACACCTTC. The encoded protein is CAWSTGDTRTLYGYTF. This chain connects TRBV30 to TRBJ1-2; 7 nucleotides match TRBD1. CDR3 length: 16 residues. The junction had 13 bases not matched to a gene; V was cut back by 2 bases and J by 4 bases. Germline V gene sequence: CDR1 GTSNPN, CDR2 SVGIG (reference sequence).

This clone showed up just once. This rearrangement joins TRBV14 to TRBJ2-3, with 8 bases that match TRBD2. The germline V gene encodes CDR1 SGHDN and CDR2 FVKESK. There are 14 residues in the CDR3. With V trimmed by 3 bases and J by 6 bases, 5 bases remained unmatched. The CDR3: CASSQNLAGDTQYF. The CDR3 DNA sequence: TGTGCCAGCAGCCAGAATCTAGCGGGCGATACGCAGTATTTT.

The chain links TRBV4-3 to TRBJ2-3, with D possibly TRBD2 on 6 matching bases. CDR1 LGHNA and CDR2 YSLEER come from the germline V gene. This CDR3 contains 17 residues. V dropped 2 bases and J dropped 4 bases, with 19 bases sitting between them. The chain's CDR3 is CASSQRWAGTTSDTQYF. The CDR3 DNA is TGCGCCAGCAGCCAAAGGTGGGCGGGAACCACCTCAGATACGCAGTATTTT.

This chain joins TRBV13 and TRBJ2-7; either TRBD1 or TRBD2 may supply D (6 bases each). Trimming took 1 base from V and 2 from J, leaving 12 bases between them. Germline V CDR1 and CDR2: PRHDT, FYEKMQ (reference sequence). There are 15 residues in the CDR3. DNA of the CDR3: TGTGCCAGCAGCTTAGTGGTAGGGGGGACCTACGAGCAGTACTTC. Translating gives CASSLVVGGTYEQYF. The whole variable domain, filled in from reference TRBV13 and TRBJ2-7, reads AAGVIQSPRHLIKEKRETATLKCYPIPRHDTVYWYQQGPGQDPQFLISFYEKMQSDKGSIPDRFSAQQFSDYHSELNMSSLELGDSALYFCASSLVVGGTYEQYFGPGTRLTVT.

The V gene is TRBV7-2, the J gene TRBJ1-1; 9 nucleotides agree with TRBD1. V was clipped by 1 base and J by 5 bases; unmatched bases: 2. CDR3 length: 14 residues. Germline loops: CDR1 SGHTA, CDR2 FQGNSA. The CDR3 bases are TGTGCCAGCAGCTTAGTGGGACAGGGAACTGAAGCTTTCTTT. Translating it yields CASSLVGQGTEAFF.

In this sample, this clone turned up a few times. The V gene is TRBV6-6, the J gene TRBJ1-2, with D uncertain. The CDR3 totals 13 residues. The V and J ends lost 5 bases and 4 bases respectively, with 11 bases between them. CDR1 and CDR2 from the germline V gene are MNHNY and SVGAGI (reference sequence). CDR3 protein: CASSTTDLYGYTF. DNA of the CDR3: TGTGCCAGCAGTACGACGGACCTCTATGGCTACACCTTC.

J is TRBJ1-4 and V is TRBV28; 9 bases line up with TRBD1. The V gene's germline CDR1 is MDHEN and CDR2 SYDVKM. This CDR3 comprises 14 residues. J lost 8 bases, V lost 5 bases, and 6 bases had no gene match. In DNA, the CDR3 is TGTGCCAGCAGTCCGGGGGACAGGGACGAAAAACTGTTTTTT. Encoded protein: CASSPGDRDEKLFF.

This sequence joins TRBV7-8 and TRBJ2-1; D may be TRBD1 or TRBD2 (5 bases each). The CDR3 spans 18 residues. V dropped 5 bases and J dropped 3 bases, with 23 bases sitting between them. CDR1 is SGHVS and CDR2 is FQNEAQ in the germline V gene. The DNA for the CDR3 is TGTGCCAGCAGCCCGCACGGCCCGGGGCCAGCTGACTACAATGAGCAGTTCTTC. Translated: CASSPHGPGPADYNEQFF.

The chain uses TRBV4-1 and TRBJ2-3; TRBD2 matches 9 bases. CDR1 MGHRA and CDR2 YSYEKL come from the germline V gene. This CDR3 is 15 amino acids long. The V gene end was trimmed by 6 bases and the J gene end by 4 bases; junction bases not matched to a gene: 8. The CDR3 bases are TGCGCCAGCAGGTTGCGGGAGGGTCAGGCAGATACGCAGTATTTT. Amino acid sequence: CASRLREGQADTQYF.

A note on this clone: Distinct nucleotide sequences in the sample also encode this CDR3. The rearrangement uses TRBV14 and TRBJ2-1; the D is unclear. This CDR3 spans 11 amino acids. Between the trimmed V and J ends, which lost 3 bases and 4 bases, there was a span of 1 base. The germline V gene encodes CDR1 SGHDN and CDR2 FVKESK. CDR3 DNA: TGTGCCAGCAGCCAGTACAATGAGCAGTTCTTC. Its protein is CASSQYNEQFF.